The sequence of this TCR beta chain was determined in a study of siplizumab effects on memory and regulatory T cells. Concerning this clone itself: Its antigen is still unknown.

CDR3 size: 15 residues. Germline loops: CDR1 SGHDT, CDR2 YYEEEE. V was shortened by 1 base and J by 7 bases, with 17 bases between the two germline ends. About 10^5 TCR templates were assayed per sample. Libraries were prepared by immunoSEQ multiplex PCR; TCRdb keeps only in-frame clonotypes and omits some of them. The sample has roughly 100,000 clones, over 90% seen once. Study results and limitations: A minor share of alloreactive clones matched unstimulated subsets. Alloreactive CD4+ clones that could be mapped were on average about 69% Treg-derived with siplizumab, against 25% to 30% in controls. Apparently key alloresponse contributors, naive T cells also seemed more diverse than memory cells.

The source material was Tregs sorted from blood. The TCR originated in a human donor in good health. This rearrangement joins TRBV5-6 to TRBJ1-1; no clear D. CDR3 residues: CASSLQPGARREAFF. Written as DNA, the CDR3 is TGTGCCAGCAGCTTGCAACCGGGAGCCAGGCGTGAAGCTTTCTTT.